The rows below give T cell receptor beta chains drawn from one sample of a study of radiation and T cells in renal cell carcinoma. Sequencing was performed with immunoSEQ multiplex PCR; in TCRdb, only in-frame clones are kept and a portion is missing. Altogether about 120,000 clones are present, 65% to 85% being singletons, with the ten largest covering roughly 6.2%. The input for sequencing was blood, taken from a patient whose treatment included radiotherapy and nephrectomy. All receptors come from a man aged 50 to 60 with renal cell carcinoma. Both conserved end residues are part of each CDR3. Fields, in order: clone size, V gene, J gene, D gene, CDR3 DNA, CDR3 protein. A D gene is named only where the DNA matches it firmly. Some rows mark clone size as missing; the rest say once, few, many or name a class of expanded clone.

abundance: .
v_gene: TRBV28
j_gene: TRBJ1-5
d_gene: .
CDR3nt: TGTGCCAGCAGTCGCCGGGACTTCTATAGCAATCAGCCCCAGCATTTT
CDR3aa: CASSRRDFYSNQPQHF

abundance: .
v_gene: TRBV5-6
j_gene: TRBJ2-2
d_gene: .
CDR3nt: TGTGCCAGCAGCTACCCTGAGAGCCGGGGCACCGGGGAGCTGTTTTTT
CDR3aa: CASSYPESRGTGELFF

abundance: once
v_gene: TRBV5-1
j_gene: TRBJ1-3
d_gene: .
CDR3nt: TGCGCCAGCAGCGAACAGGGAGGAGGAAACACCATATATTTT
CDR3aa: CASSEQGGGNTIYF

abundance: .
v_gene: TRBV7-2
j_gene: TRBJ2-7
d_gene: TRBD2
CDR3nt: TGTGCCAGCAGCCTGACGGGGGGGAGGGAGCAGTACTTC
CDR3aa: CASSLTGGREQYF

abundance: few
v_gene: TRBV30
j_gene: TRBJ1-1
d_gene: .
CDR3nt: TGTGCCTGGTCAACCGGGTCGTACACTGAAGCTTTCTTT
CDR3aa: CAWSTGSYTEAFF

abundance: .
v_gene: TRBV7-2
j_gene: TRBJ2-7
d_gene: TRBD2
CDR3nt: TGTGCCAGCAGCCGGGCCGGGACTAGCGGGGCCTACGAGCAGTACTTC
CDR3aa: CASSRAGTSGAYEQYF

abundance: once
v_gene: TRBV7-9
j_gene: TRBJ1-3
d_gene: .
CDR3nt: TGTGCCAGCAGCTTAGCGGTACAGCTCTCTGGAAACACCATATATTTT
CDR3aa: CASSLAVQLSGNTIYF

abundance: .
v_gene: TRBV6-1
j_gene: TRBJ2-5
d_gene: .
CDR3nt: TGTGCCAGCAGCCGGGAGCTTCAAGAGACCCAGTACTTC
CDR3aa: CASSRELQETQYF

abundance: once
v_gene: TRBV6-5
j_gene: TRBJ2-5
d_gene: TRBD1
CDR3nt: TGTGCCAGCAGTTACTCCAGAGGACAGGGACAAGAGACCCAGTACTTC
CDR3aa: CASSYSRGQGQETQYF

abundance: .
v_gene: TRBV10-3
j_gene: TRBJ1-2
d_gene: TRBD1
CDR3nt: TGTGCCACCCAGGGGGAGGACTATGGCTACACCTTC
CDR3aa: CATQGEDYGYTF

abundance: once
v_gene: TRBV6-5
j_gene: TRBJ2-1
d_gene: TRBD2
CDR3nt: TGTGCCAGCAGTTACCAACTAGCGGGGGCCGATGAGCAGTTCTTC
CDR3aa: CASSYQLAGADEQFF

abundance: .
v_gene: TRBV30
j_gene: TRBJ2-7
d_gene: TRBD1
CDR3nt: TGTGCCTGGAACCCGGGACAGGGGGTAATATGGAAAACCTACGAGCAGTACTTC
CDR3aa: CAWNPGQGVIWKTYEQYF

abundance: .
v_gene: TRBV28
j_gene: TRBJ2-7
d_gene: .
CDR3nt: TGTGCCAGCACCGAGACAGGAAACTCCTACGAGCAGTACTTC
CDR3aa: CASTETGNSYEQYF

abundance: .
v_gene: TRBV6-1
j_gene: TRBJ2-5
d_gene: .
CDR3nt: TGTGCCAGCAGAACAACAGGGTTGGAGACCCAGTACTTC
CDR3aa: CASRTTGLETQYF

abundance: many
v_gene: TRBV5-1
j_gene: TRBJ1-5
d_gene: .
CDR3nt: TGCGCCAGCAGCTTGGTGGGGGGCGCGGGTCAGCCCCAGCATTTT
CDR3aa: CASSLVGGAGQPQHF

abundance: .
v_gene: TRBV29-1
j_gene: TRBJ1-3
d_gene: TRBD1
CDR3nt: TGCAGCGTTGCCGGGACAGCGATCTCTGGAAACACCATATATTTT
CDR3aa: CSVAGTAISGNTIYF

abundance: once
v_gene: TRBV4-1
j_gene: TRBJ1-1
d_gene: .
CDR3nt: TGCGCCAGCAGCCATTTGGGGGCGGGCAATCTGAACACTGAAGCTTTCTTT
CDR3aa: CASSHLGAGNLNTEAFF

abundance: .
v_gene: TRBV29-1
j_gene: TRBJ2-7
d_gene: .
CDR3nt: TGCAGCGTGGAGGACACGAGGAGCTCCTACGAGCAGTACTTC
CDR3aa: CSVEDTRSSYEQYF

abundance: few
v_gene: TRBV19
j_gene: TRBJ1-1
d_gene: TRBD1
CDR3nt: TGTGCCAGTAGTAAGGGACAGGAGAGCACTGAAGCTTTCTTT
CDR3aa: CASSKGQESTEAFF

abundance: few
v_gene: TRBV4-2
j_gene: TRBJ2-1
d_gene: TRBD2
CDR3nt: TGTGCCAGCAGCCAAGAAAAACTAGCGGGGCTTAATGAGCAGTTCTTC
CDR3aa: CASSQEKLAGLNEQFF

abundance: .
v_gene: TRBV27
j_gene: TRBJ2-5
d_gene: .
CDR3nt: TGTGCCAGCAGCACGGGGACTCATCGGGAGACCCAGTACTTC
CDR3aa: CASSTGTHRETQYF

abundance: .
v_gene: TRBV7-8
j_gene: TRBJ2-1
d_gene: TRBD2
CDR3nt: TGTGCCAGCAGCCTCCCGGGACTAGCGGGGCCGAGCTCCTACAATGAGCAGTTCTTC
CDR3aa: CASSLPGLAGPSSYNEQFF

abundance: many
v_gene: TRBV7-3
j_gene: TRBJ2-4
d_gene: TRBD2
CDR3nt: TGTGCCAGCAGCACGACTAGCGCGAACATTCAGTACTTC
CDR3aa: CASSTTSANIQYF

abundance: few
v_gene: TRBV4-1
j_gene: TRBJ2-1
d_gene: .
CDR3nt: TGCGCCAGCAGCGGAAGTGACTTCTCCAATGAGCAGTTCTTC
CDR3aa: CASSGSDFSNEQFF

abundance: .
v_gene: TRBV10-3
j_gene: TRBJ1-2
d_gene: .
CDR3nt: TGTGCCATCATGGGCACAGGCGGCTATGGCTACACCTTC
CDR3aa: CAIMGTGGYGYTF

abundance: .
v_gene: TRBV7-9
j_gene: TRBJ1-3
d_gene: .
CDR3nt: TGTGCCAGCAGCTCCCAGACACCTGGTAGGGCGGGAAACACCATATATTTT
CDR3aa: CASSSQTPGRAGNTIYF

abundance: .
v_gene: TRBV5-4
j_gene: TRBJ1-1
d_gene: .
CDR3nt: TGTGCCAGCAGCTTGGCCAAGTCAGGGAACACTGAAGCTTTCTTT
CDR3aa: CASSLAKSGNTEAFF

abundance: .
v_gene: TRBV27
j_gene: TRBJ1-1
d_gene: .
CDR3nt: TGTGCCAGCAAACATAGGGAACCGAACACTGAAGCTTTCTTT
CDR3aa: CASKHREPNTEAFF

abundance: .
v_gene: TRBV4-3
j_gene: TRBJ2-1
d_gene: TRBD2
CDR3nt: TGCGCCAGCAGCCCGGGGCTAGCGGCCTACAATGAGCAGTTCTTC
CDR3aa: CASSPGLAAYNEQFF

abundance: few
v_gene: TRBV5-8
j_gene: TRBJ2-5
d_gene: .
CDR3nt: TGTGCCAGCAGCTTGAACTACCAAGAGACCCAGTACTTC
CDR3aa: CASSLNYQETQYF

abundance: .
v_gene: TRBV10-2
j_gene: TRBJ1-2
d_gene: TRBD1
CDR3nt: TGCGCCAGCAGTGACGACAGGGGCTATGGCTACACCTTC
CDR3aa: CASSDDRGYGYTF

abundance: once
v_gene: TRBV7-6
j_gene: TRBJ1-3
d_gene: TRBD1
CDR3nt: TGTGCCAGCAGCTCAGAGGGGACAGGGTCTGGAAACACCATATATTTT
CDR3aa: CASSSEGTGSGNTIYF

abundance: .
v_gene: TRBV14
j_gene: TRBJ2-1
d_gene: .
CDR3nt: TGTGCCAGCAGCCAAGGCGGGGTGTGGGAGCAGTTCTTC
CDR3aa: CASSQGGVWEQFF

abundance: .
v_gene: TRBV27
j_gene: TRBJ2-7
d_gene: TRBD2
CDR3nt: TGTGCCAGCAGTTTTTGGCGGGGGACCCTCTTACCCTACGAGCAGTACTTC
CDR3aa: CASSFWRGTLLPYEQYF

abundance: .
v_gene: TRBV7-3
j_gene: TRBJ2-5
d_gene: TRBD2
CDR3nt: TGTGCCAGCAGCCCTTTTCCTAGCGGTCAAGAGACCCAGTACTTC
CDR3aa: CASSPFPSGQETQYF

abundance: .
v_gene: TRBV6-6
j_gene: TRBJ2-4
d_gene: .
CDR3nt: TGTGCCAGCAGTTACCCCAGCGAGCGAGGCCAAAACATTCAGTACTTC
CDR3aa: CASSYPSERGQNIQYF

abundance: .
v_gene: TRBV25-1
j_gene: TRBJ2-7
d_gene: TRBD2
CDR3nt: TGTGCCAGCAGTGAATATGCGGGAGGATCCGAGCAGTACTTC
CDR3aa: CASSEYAGGSEQYF

abundance: .
v_gene: TRBV5-1
j_gene: TRBJ2-7
d_gene: .
CDR3nt: TGCGCCAGCAGCACCTCCGGGAACCAGGAGCAGTACTTC
CDR3aa: CASSTSGNQEQYF

abundance: once
v_gene: TRBV30
j_gene: TRBJ1-1
d_gene: .
CDR3nt: TGTGCCTGGAGTCCCCCCGGACAGAACACTGAAGCTTTCTTT
CDR3aa: CAWSPPGQNTEAFF

abundance: .
v_gene: TRBV9
j_gene: TRBJ1-2
d_gene: .
CDR3nt: TGTGCCAGCAGCGTAAACGACCTGGGGGGGATTGGTGGCTACACCTTC
CDR3aa: CASSVNDLGGIGGYTF

abundance: .
v_gene: TRBV11-3
j_gene: TRBJ2-2
d_gene: .
CDR3nt: TGTGCCAGCAGCCCCGGGACATTAACCGGGGAGCTGTTTTTT
CDR3aa: CASSPGTLTGELFF

abundance: .
v_gene: TRBV19
j_gene: TRBJ1-1
d_gene: .
CDR3nt: TGTGCCAGTAGTATCCAGGGAGACACTGAAGCTTTCTTT
CDR3aa: CASSIQGDTEAFF

abundance: .
v_gene: TRBV7-9
j_gene: TRBJ2-1
d_gene: .
CDR3nt: TGTGCCAGCAGCTTAGGGGGGTTTCGTCGCTACAATGAGCAGTTCTTC
CDR3aa: CASSLGGFRRYNEQFF

abundance: few
v_gene: TRBV6-6
j_gene: TRBJ2-1
d_gene: .
CDR3nt: TGTGCCAGCAGCGGAGGGGGCAGGGAGCAGTTCTTC
CDR3aa: CASSGGGREQFF

abundance: .
v_gene: TRBV4-1
j_gene: TRBJ1-2
d_gene: .
CDR3nt: TGCGCCAGCAGCCAAGTCATCCAGGATGGCTACACCTTC
CDR3aa: CASSQVIQDGYTF

abundance: .
v_gene: TRBV5-6
j_gene: TRBJ1-2
d_gene: .
CDR3nt: TGTGCCAGCAGCTTATCAGGGATCTATGGCTACACCTTC
CDR3aa: CASSLSGIYGYTF

abundance: .
v_gene: TRBV2
j_gene: TRBJ2-7
d_gene: TRBD2
CDR3nt: TGTGCCAGTAGTACGGGACTAGCGGGAGGTTACGAGCAGTACTTC
CDR3aa: CASSTGLAGGYEQYF

abundance: .
v_gene: TRBV6-1
j_gene: TRBJ1-1
d_gene: .
CDR3nt: TGTGCCAGCAGGGAAAGGGACACCCGAGCTTTCTTT
CDR3aa: CASRERDTRAFF

abundance: .
v_gene: TRBV19
j_gene: TRBJ1-5
d_gene: TRBD1
CDR3nt: TGTGCCAGTAGTTCCCCGCCGGGACAGGTGTTCAATCAGCCCCAGCATTTT
CDR3aa: CASSSPPGQVFNQPQHF